This TCR beta chain appears in the sequencing data of a study of molecular identifiers for immune sequencing clone quantification. Study-level background: The replicate experiment used RNA from approximately 22,000 or 94,000 naive CD8 cells. This RNA was split into five aliquots, and four of them were sequenced.

Per germline, CDR1 MNHNS and CDR2 SASEGT. The CDR3 length is 13 residues. Note on this clonotype: This may come from a read error, since a much larger clone is one base off.

MiXCR was run by TCRdb on the PCR reads, yielding one entry per CDR3 protein. The table has around 70,000 distinct CDR3 sequences, 18% seen once. The V and J genes are TRBV6-1 and TRBJ1-1; D is uncertain. The clonotype comes from a human donor in good health. Some libraries in this study had Jurkat cell RNA spiked in. The material sequenced was naive CD8+ T cells from blood, with Jurkat cell RNA spiked in. The subset was: FACS-sorted CD8+CD4-CCR7+CD45RA+ naive T cells. CDR3 sequence reads: CASSERLNTETFF. The CDR3, as DNA: TGTGCCAGCAGTGAGAGGCTCAACACTGAAACTTTCTTT.